This record concerns one TCR beta chain sequence. Antigen: not known. This table comes from immunoSEQ multiplex PCR, and its TCRdb copy is limited to in-frame clones, with some not included. The sample lists 90,000 to 150,000 clones, 70% to 90% occurring once. The sample is drawn from a study of cytomegalovirus exposure and HLA in healthy donors. About the research overall: The platform used for the 110 or so validation repertoires matched that of the roughly 700 first-cohort repertoires, a later analysis reported.

Study outcomes and limitations: High sensitivity and specificity were reportedly achieved when the classifier diagnosed cytomegalovirus status. A later analysis found first-cohort TCR clusters tended to co-occur in the 90 to 150 validation repertoires. TCR beta chains numbering roughly 150 were designated cytomegalovirus-associated.

Looked up from germline, CDR1 is SQVTM and CDR2 is ANQGSEA. V trimming: 6 bases; J trimming: 1 base; junction bases outside the gene matches: 5. The CDR3 runs 16 residues. This chain uses TRBV29-1 with TRBJ2-3, with 15 nucleotides matching TRBD2. This sequence originates from a man aged 18 to 29 in good health and CMV-seropositive. Sequencing was performed on PBMCs. The DNA for the CDR3 is TGCAGCGTCGGACTAGCGGGGGGGCGCGGCACAGATACGCAGTATTTT. Protein: CSVGLAGGRGTDTQYF.